This entry concerns a single T cell receptor (beta chain). Its antigen is as yet unknown. This specimen belongs to a study of CD8+CD57+ T cells in acquired aplastic anemia. At the level of the study: DNA from sorted CD4+ and CD8+ cells averaged around 3.2 ug. The study's findings and limits: Patients had fewer than 35 CD8+ CDR3 sequences in common with controls (the shared set).

CD8+CD57+ cell expansion had been shown by flow cytometry in patients chosen for sequencing. Each of the patients presented with severe acquired aplastic anemia. Blood was sampled before the patients had received any therapy. TCR beta VDJ and CDR3 profiles were obtained from a genomic DNA template. TCRdb itself ran the reads through MiXCR, one entry per CDR3 protein. The sample yields fewer than 300,000 distinct CDR3 sequences, 65% to 90% seen once. This TCR was recovered from a human donor with aplastic anemia. The sample consisted of sorted CD4+, CD8+, or CD8+CD57+ T cells (not recorded which) from PBMCs.

CDR3 in DNA: TGTGCCAGCCACAGTGTTACCTCCTACAATAATTCGTTCTTC. This translates into CASHSVTSYNNSFF. The V and J genes are TRBV9 and TRBJ2-1; D remains unclear. Deletions cut 7 bases from V and 15 bases from J, with 26 bases between. The CDR3 is 14 amino acids. In germline, CDR1 is SGDLS, CDR2 YYNGEE.